This T cell receptor (beta chain) emerged from a study of T-cell reconstitution after alpha-beta-depleted transplantation in children. General study results and limits: Surviving recipient T cells and thymic progenitors produced the high day-60 TCRbeta diversity seen in some patients. Newly produced T cells mostly provided counts and TCRbeta diversity after one year, as hyperexpanded clones declined. Roughly two months post-transplant, alpha-beta T cells reportedly originated from several hundred graft clones that had expanded.

Germline lookup yields CDR1 MNHNS and CDR2 SASEGT. The ends lost 6 bases at V and 1 base at J; junction bases unmatched: 12. The CDR3 contains 17 residues. This sample's TCRbeta library carried unique molecular identifier barcodes. TCRdb recomputed calls from the PCR reads with MiXCR, one row per CDR3 protein. The table lists just over 950,000 distinct CDR3 sequences, around 30% of them singletons, with 25% to 35% in the top ten. The sample holds a few counts of this clonotype. The antigen remains undetermined. V and J are TRBV6-1 and TRBJ1-3; 7 nucleotides line up with TRBD1. The sequence was collected from a boy under three years old who had a stem cell transplant for SCID, so the T cells may come from the graft donor. The sample consisted of PBMCs, mostly from graft donor cells, taken 360 days after TCRalphabeta/CD19-depleted stem cell transplant. The CDR3 sequence is CASSRGQDLLSGNTIYF. The CDR3 nucleotides are TGTGCCAGCAGCCGCGGACAGGACCTCCTTTCTGGAAACACCATATATTTT.